The clone carrying this T cell receptor (beta chain) was observed a few times. Its target is not known. After 5'RACE with constant-segment primers, TCR alpha and TCR beta cDNA libraries carrying sample barcodes and UMIs were obtained. Using its own MiXCR run on the 5' RACE reads, TCRdb lists one record per CDR3 protein. The table lists hundreds of thousands of distinct CDR3 sequences, approximately 25% of them singletons. The V gene end was trimmed by 8 bases and the J gene end by 3 bases; junction bases not matched to a gene: 11. Germline V gene lookup returns CDR1 MNHEY and CDR2 SVGEGT. The CDR3 consists of 15 residues. This entry comes from a study of T-cell memory formation after mild COVID-19. About the research overall: The study found TCR clusters largely donor specific.

Overall study results and limits: Mainly in CM and EM were contracting CD4+ clones; CD8+ were in EMRA. Second-wave clones that peaked on day 37 lacked confirmed SARS-CoV-2 specificity.

The receptor was derived from an adult woman who had mild COVID-19 (a few samples of this study predate the infection). Cell type and time point are not known. The V and J genes are TRBV6-2 or TRBV6-3 and TRBJ2-7; TRBD2 matches at 9 bases. Specimen: PBMCs or a T cell subset sorted from them (not recorded which). The CDR3 loop reads CASSRPGLAVYEQYF. CDR3 nucleotides: TGTGCCAGCTCAAGACCGGGACTAGCAGTCTACGAGCAGTACTTC.